This T cell receptor (beta chain) comes out of a study of shared clonotypes between healthy human individuals. Study findings and constraints: Blood was the sole source, and tissue repertoires probably differ. Sharing across a handful of donors was seen in roughly 5% of naive CD4 clonotypes.

The data were produced by immunoSEQ multiplex PCR, yet TCRdb's version contains in-frame clones alone and is incomplete. The table lists 2 million to 2.5 million clones, nearly 97% of them singletons. Splitting the CD4+ cells yielded a CD45RA+ naive subset and a CD45RA-negative memory subset. V was cut by 1 base and J by 3 bases, with 9 bases left in between. The CDR3 has 15 residues. Germline CDR1 is LGHNA and CDR2 is YNFKEQ. Of note for this clone: The target antigen is unknown.

The clonotype originates from a man aged 18 to 30 in good health. Material: naive CD4+ T cells sorted from blood. Subset reported: CD45RA+ positively selected. This sequence joins TRBV4-2 and TRBJ2-2, with D unclear. CDR3: CASSQVFADTGELFF. CDR3 bases: TGTGCCAGCAGCCAAGTTTTTGCGGACACCGGGGAGCTGTTTTTT.